This T cell receptor (beta chain) was sequenced during a study of response to subunit inactivated influenza vaccine listed by TCRdb under 2018. A note on the overall study: Deep quantitative profiling of the T cell receptor repertoire was used in the study to follow responses to a trivalent subunit inactivated influenza vaccine.

Libraries came from RT-PCR. TCRdb shows the sequencer as Illumina HiSeq 2500. The public reads were reprocessed in TCRdb via fastp at Q25 and MiXCR, keeping in-frame beta chains. Rows with a matching CDR3 protein are joined into one entry that keeps the most common DNA and genes. The sample has a few hundred thousand distinct CDR3 sequences on record, less than 15% of them singletons. Over 8.5% of the sample belongs to the ten largest clones. Broad study findings and their caveats: It was suggested by the authors that each seasonal influenza vaccination may recruit only a limited number of new T cells.

In the case of this clonotype: Its antigen is not yet known. The record has no base qualities; no much larger clone is one base away.

The CDR3 runs 14 amino acids, cysteine and phenylalanine included. Only the CDR3 portion is preserved as DNA: 42 bases, with reading frame beginning at the first base. The trim is 5 bases for V and 7 bases for J, with a gap of 14 bases between the germline ends. The germline V gene (reference sequence) sets CDR1 to SEHNR and CDR2 to FQNEAQ. The chain employs TRBV7-9 and TRBJ1-4; the D gene identity is not certain. Sequences were derived from PBMCs from blood, sampled about 13 days after vaccination. The origin of this receptor is a man aged 50 or older who received an inactivated influenza vaccine. Donor details come from another sample of the same person, matched by shared clones. The nucleotide sequence reads as follows: TGTGCCAGCAGCCGAATCGCAGAGACTGAAAAACTGTTTTTT. Translated, this is CASSRIAETEKLFF.